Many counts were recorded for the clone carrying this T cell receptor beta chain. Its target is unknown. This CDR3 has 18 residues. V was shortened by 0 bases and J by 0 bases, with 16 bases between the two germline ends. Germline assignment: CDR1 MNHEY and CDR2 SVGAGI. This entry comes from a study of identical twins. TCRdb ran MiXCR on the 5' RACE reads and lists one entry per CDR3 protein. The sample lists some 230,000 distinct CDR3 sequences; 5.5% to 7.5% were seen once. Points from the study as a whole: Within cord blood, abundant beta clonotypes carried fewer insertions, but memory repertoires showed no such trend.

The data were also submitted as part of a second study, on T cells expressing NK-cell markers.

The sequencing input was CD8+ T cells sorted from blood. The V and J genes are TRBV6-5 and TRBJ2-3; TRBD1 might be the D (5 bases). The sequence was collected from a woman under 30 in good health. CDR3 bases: TGTGCCAGCAGTTACTCGTTATTAGGGGCGGAGAGCACAGATACGCAGTATTTT. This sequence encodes CASSYSLLGAESTDTQYF.